This TCR beta chain was captured in a study of regulatory T cells in long-lasting Graves disease. Background on the study: The study enrolled newly diagnosed Graves' patients on antithyroid drugs under 3 months.

This clonotype was detected a few times. The antigen is undetermined. A clone one base away is much larger, so this may be a read error. The authors built TCR beta libraries using iRepertoire HTBI primers and Arm-PCR of CDR3 regions. TCRdb recomputed calls from the multiplex PCR reads with MiXCR, one row per CDR3 protein. The data show 200,000 to 250,000 distinct CDR3 sequences, around 19% seen once. The time point is: newly diagnosed GD, antithyroid drugs for less than 3 months. From RNA extracted from PBMCs, the TCR library was made. Nine milliliters of peripheral blood were drawn into EDTA tubes. Whole-study findings and limits: Persistent cases of Graves' showed reduced TCR diversity relative to newly diagnosed patients. Blood alone, not thyroid tissue, was studied.

V was trimmed by 6 bases and J by 2 bases, leaving 16 bases between them. The CDR3 contains 15 residues. Per the germline V gene, CDR1 is KGHSH and CDR2 is LQKENI. The sample was also reused in another study, on T cells in Graves' hyperthyroidism and ophthalmopathy.

The starting material was peripheral blood mononuclear cells (PBMCs), obtained at new diagnosis, from a patient treated with antithyroid drugs. The receptor was isolated from a woman in her twenties or thirties with Graves disease. The chain employs TRBV18 and TRBJ1-2; D perhaps matches TRBD1 (5 bases). The CDR3: CASSPGTPDNYGYTF. Written as DNA, the CDR3 is TGTGCCAGCTCCCCCGGGACTCCGGACAACTATGGCTACACCTTC. The variable domain in full, completed from reference TRBV18 and TRBJ1-2, reads NAGVMQNPRHLVRRRGQEARLRCSPMKGHSHVYWYRQLPEEGLKFMVYLQKENIIDESGMPKERFSAEFPKEGPSILRIQQVVRGDSAAYFCASSPGTPDNYGYTFGSGTRLTVV.